This passage covers 29 T cell receptor beta chains from one sample sequenced in a study of T cells expressing NK-cell markers. Using the 5' RACE reads, TCRdb records one entry per CDR3 protein without DNA. The ten most abundant clones cover around a third of a sample with about 150,000 distinct CDR3 sequences. The specimen sequenced was blood T cells: a sorted CD56 or NKG2C T cell subset, CD4+ or CD8+ T cells, or bulk PBMC T cells (not recorded which). Receptors originate from a woman aged 45-60 years in good health.

The V and J genes are TRBV10-1 and TRBJ2-1. The CDR3 loop spans 12 amino acids. Germline V gene data show CDR1 as WNHNN and CDR2 as SYGVQD (reference sequence). The CDR3 sequence is CASSAVWFEQFF.

The chain is built from TRBV20-1 and TRBJ2-7. The CDR3 consists of 13 residues. Germline CDR1 DFQATT, CDR2 SNEGSKA (reference sequence). The chain's CDR3 is CSARDRASYEQYF.

V and J are TRBV27 and TRBJ2-1; checking the TCRdb D call of TRBD2 is not possible without DNA. The CDR3 is made up of 17 amino acids. CDR1 and CDR2 (germline): MNHEY, SMNVEV (reference sequence). The CDR3 here is CASSLLAARGSYNEQFF.

The rearrangement uses TRBV4-1 and TRBJ1-1. The CDR3 covers 14 residues. Germline values: CDR1 MGHRA, CDR2 YSYEKL. The CDR3: CASSQEDGNTEAFF.

The chain has TRBV7-8 and TRBJ2-1; lacking DNA, the TRBD2 call made by TCRdb goes unchecked. Germline V gene data show CDR1 as SGHVS and CDR2 as FQNEAQ. CDR3 length: 14 amino acids. This CDR3 is CASSFGTSGIGQFF.

The chain is built from TRBV5-1 and TRBJ2-1. CDR1 and CDR2 (germline): SGHRS, YFSETQ. The CDR3 has 14 amino acids. The CDR3 protein is CASSLAGYYNEQFF.

This chain joins TRBV6-4 and TRBJ2-6; TCRdb gives TRBD2 as the D gene, but with no DNA this cannot be confirmed. This CDR3 is built from 15 residues. Looked up from germline, CDR1 is MRHNA and CDR2 is SNTAGT. CDR3 amino acids: CASSDKGAGANVLTF.

This rearrangement joins TRBV5-6 to TRBJ2-1; the TCRdb D gene call, TRBD1, has no DNA to confirm it. Per the germline V gene, CDR1 is SGHDT and CDR2 is YYEEEE. This CDR3 spans 12 amino acids. The CDR3 is CASSQQGHEQFF.

The rearrangement uses TRBV11-2 and TRBJ2-1; TCRdb designates TRBD1, a call that cannot be tested without DNA. CDR1 and CDR2 (germline): SGHAT, FQNNGV. The CDR3 is 13 residues long. The chain's CDR3 is CASSWQGYNEQFF.

The gene calls are TRBV14 and TRBJ2-7; the D call of TRBD1 rests on TCRdb alone, since no DNA is present to check it. The V gene's germline CDR1 is SGHDN and CDR2 FVKESK. The CDR3 extends over 14 amino acids. This CDR3 is CASSPPMRADEQYF. Full variable domain (missing parts from reference TRBV14 and TRBJ2-7): EAGVTQFPSHSVIEKGQTVTLRCDPISGHDNLYWYRRVMGKEIKFLLHFVKESKQDESGMPNNRFLAERTGGTYSTLKVQPAELEDSGVYFCASSPPMRADEQYFGPGTRLTVT.

The rearrangement joins TRBV5-1 to TRBJ2-7. The CDR3 is 11 amino acids. The germline gives CDR1 SGHRS, CDR2 YFSETQ. Here the CDR3 reads CASSGVNEQYF.

CDR3 sequence: CASSLAGNRVGYNEQFF. V and J are TRBV5-1 and TRBJ2-1; the TCRdb call, TRBD1, lacks DNA for checking. This CDR3 is built from 17 residues. CDR1 is SGHRS, CDR2 YFSETQ, per germline.

J is TRBJ2-1 and V is TRBV6-6. The CDR3 covers 14 residues. Looked up from germline, CDR1 is MNHNY and CDR2 is SVGAGI (reference sequence). The CDR3 loop reads CASSLMGLYNEQFF.

The chain uses TRBV6-2 or TRBV6-3 and TRBJ2-7; there is no DNA to check the TCRdb D call of TRBD1. The germline V gene has CDR1 MNHEY and CDR2 SVGEGT. CDR3 length equals 13 residues. CDR3 in amino acids: CASSWDISYEQYF.

This rearrangement joins TRBV5-4 to TRBJ2-5; as DNA is missing, the TRBD2 call by TCRdb cannot be tested. Germline values: CDR1 SGHNT, CDR2 YYREEE (reference sequence). The CDR3 consists of 15 residues. The CDR3 spells CASSFGREGRQTQYF.

The chain couples TRBV5-1 to TRBJ2-5; TCRdb lists TRBD1, though no DNA is available to test this call. The CDR3 contains 15 residues. Germline V lookup: CDR1 SGHRS, CDR2 YFSETQ. The CDR3 spells CASSLGQGRIETQYF.

The CDR3 sequence: CASSQNRGNTEAFF. This chain uses TRBV4-2 with TRBJ1-1; TCRdb returns TRBD1, unconfirmable since there is no DNA. CDR3 length: 14 amino acids. Per the germline V gene, CDR1 is LGHNA and CDR2 is YNFKEQ.

The CDR3: CASSSTGTSVYNEQFF. This rearrangement joins TRBV5-1 to TRBJ2-1; TCRdb's D call of TRBD2 is untestable without DNA. Germline V CDR1 and CDR2: SGHRS, YFSETQ. The CDR3 has 16 amino acids. Supplemented by reference TRBV5-1 and TRBJ2-1, the full variable domain reads KAGVTQTPRYLIKTRGQQVTLSCSPISGHRSVSWYQQTPGQGLQFLFEYFSETQRNKGNFPGRFSGRQFSNSRSEMNVSTLELGDSALYLCASSSTGTSVYNEQFFGPGTRLTVL.

V usage is TRBV29-1 and J usage is TRBJ1-1. The CDR3 loop spans 12 amino acids. Per the germline V gene, CDR1 is SQVTM and CDR2 is ANQGSEA. This chain's CDR3 is CSAWEGNTEAFF.

The rearrangement links TRBV3-1 to TRBJ1-2; the TCRdb call, TRBD1, lacks DNA for checking. This CDR3 is built from 14 residues. The germline V gene has CDR1 LGHDT and CDR2 YNNKEL (reference sequence). The CDR3 here is CASSQEPPNYGYTF.

CDR3 protein: CATMGQDPPGLLVGNEQFF. V gene TRBV15 combines with J gene TRBJ2-1; TCRdb names TRBD1, which stays unverified in the absence of DNA. Germline CDR1 is LNHNV and CDR2 is YYDKDF (reference sequence). The CDR3 sequence is 19 residues long.

This chain uses TRBV24-1 with TRBJ2-3; TCRdb gives TRBD1 as the D gene, but with no DNA this cannot be confirmed. The CDR3 totals 17 residues. From germline, CDR1 is KGHDR and CDR2 SFDVKD. The CDR3 here is CATSDRRGGESTDTQYF.

The V call is TRBV11-3, the J call TRBJ2-1; TCRdb calls TRBD2, which cannot be checked without DNA. Looked up from germline, CDR1 is SGHNT and CDR2 is YENEEA. There are 13 residues in the CDR3. This CDR3 is CASSFGTSNEQFF.

The J gene is TRBJ2-6, the V gene TRBV30; TCRdb picks TRBD1, but there is no DNA to check that call. There are 15 residues in the CDR3. The germline V gene encodes CDR1 GTSNPN and CDR2 SVGIG (reference sequence). The chain's CDR3 is CAYWTVGSGANVLTF.

This chain links TRBV5-5 with TRBJ1-1; TCRdb gives TRBD1 as the D gene, but with no DNA this cannot be confirmed. The CDR3 totals 17 residues. Germline assignment: CDR1 SGHKS and CDR2 YYEKEE (reference sequence). The CDR3 region is CASSSTGTGAERTEAFF.

The CDR3 protein is CASSLTTGGQEKLFF. The chain has TRBV11-2 and TRBJ1-4; TCRdb returns TRBD1, unconfirmable since there is no DNA. The CDR3 contains 15 residues. The germline CDR1 and CDR2 sequences are SGHAT and FQNNGV.

The CDR3 loop reads CSATKTGPIEKLFF. The rearrangement links TRBV20-1 to TRBJ1-4; with no DNA, the TCRdb D assignment of TRBD1 cannot be verified. Germline V CDR1 and CDR2: DFQATT, SNEGSKA (reference sequence). The CDR3 runs to 14 residues.

The gene calls are TRBV20-1 and TRBJ2-3; TCRdb's assignment of TRBD2 cannot be checked, as there is no DNA. Germline-derived CDR1 and CDR2 are DFQATT and SNEGSKA (reference sequence). The CDR3 runs 16 residues. This chain's CDR3 is CSALLTSGRWADTQYF.

V is TRBV10-1 and J is TRBJ2-5; TCRdb outputs TRBD2, but without DNA this stays unchecked. Germline V gives CDR1 WNHNN, CDR2 SYGVQD (reference sequence). The CDR3 sequence is 16 residues long. CDR3 residues: CASSAGTSGFQETQYF.